The clone carrying this T cell receptor (beta chain) was seen many times. The antigen is unknown. TCRdb recomputed calls from the multiplex PCR reads with MiXCR, one row per CDR3 protein. The table lists approximately 280,000 distinct CDR3 sequences, over 25% of them singletons. The germline V gene encodes CDR1 SGHDN and CDR2 FVKESK. Trimming pared 7 bases from V and 5 bases from J, leaving 12 bases between. The CDR3 runs 14 residues. Axillary draining lymph nodes of breast cancer patients supplied the node samples. These data belong to a study of breast tumors, draining lymph nodes, adjacent tissues. General study findings and limits: Tumor T cell lymph node origin was a supported hypothesis, not proven. Compared with basal-like, luminal-like tumors shared significantly more repertoire with nontumor tissue.

The rearrangement links TRBV14 to TRBJ1-6, with D perhaps TRBD1 (6 bases). Sequenced: axillary lymph node tissue. This sequence originates from a female donor with breast cancer. Some clones in this sample may be carry-over from other donors' samples. The CDR3 nucleotides read TGTGCCAGCACCGGGACAAACAATAATTCACCCCTCCACTTT. It yields the protein CASTGTNNNSPLHF.